The 6 T cell receptor beta chains in this list originate from one sample, sequenced in a study of early T cells in non-severe SARS-CoV-2 infection. TCRdb ran MiXCR on the 5' RACE reads and lists one entry per CDR3 protein. Of around 60,000 distinct CDR3 sequences listed, approximately 12% are singletons. The specimen was whole blood. These receptors all stem from an adult who was a healthcare worker with PCR-confirmed SARS-CoV-2 infection or an uninfected control (not recorded which).

As for this clonotype: Just one base apart from a much larger clone, this may be a read error. The chain recombines TRBV24-1 with TRBJ2-3, with TRBD2 matching 7 bases. There are 16 residues in the CDR3. The V gene end was trimmed by 4 bases and the J gene end by 4 bases; junction bases not matched to a gene: 10. Germline values: CDR1 KGHDR, CDR2 SFDVKD. CDR3 protein: CATSDPGLKMADTQYF. CDR3 DNA sequence: TGTGCCACCAGTGACCCGGGACTAAAAATGGCAGATACGCAGTATTTT.

The V call is TRBV6-1, the J call TRBJ1-2; TRBD1 matches 8 bases. Germline-derived CDR1 and CDR2 are MNHNS and SASEGT. This CDR3 is built from 15 residues. Losses at the gene ends were 10 bases for V and 7 bases for J; bases not matched to a gene: 17. The CDR3 nucleotides are TGTGCCACCGGGCCCAGGGGGCATCAAGGTCTTGGCTACACCTTC. Encoded protein: CATGPRGHQGLGYTF.

The chain combines TRBV5-1 with TRBJ2-3; D possibly corresponds to TRBD1 (6 bases). Germline CDR1 SGHRS, CDR2 YFSETQ. The CDR3 contains 16 residues. V was shortened by 0 bases and J by 1 base, with 12 bases between the two germline ends. The chain's CDR3 is CASSLVQGWGTDTQYF. Here the CDR3 DNA reads TGCGCCAGCAGCTTGGTTCAGGGGTGGGGCACAGATACGCAGTATTTT.

This chain links TRBV28 with TRBJ1-6; 8 nucleotides align to TRBD1. In germline, CDR1 is MDHEN, CDR2 SYDVKM. The V and J ends lost 8 bases and 6 bases, in that order; junction bases with no gene match: 6. The CDR3 contains 14 residues. The CDR3 sequence: CASGRGQVNSPLHF. As DNA, the CDR3 is TGTGCCAGCGGGCGGGGACAGGTTAATTCACCCCTCCACTTT.

The rearrangement uses TRBV5-4 and TRBJ2-1, with D perhaps TRBD2 (5 bases). Germline CDR1 reads SGHNT; CDR2 reads YYREEE (reference sequence). Trimming left V 0 bases short and J 3 bases short, with 10 bases between. This CDR3 has 15 amino acids. The CDR3 sequence: CASSLDSVSYNEQFF. For the CDR3, the DNA is TGTGCCAGCAGCTTGGATAGCGTTAGCTACAATGAGCAGTTCTTC. The full variable domain, in which reference TRBV5-4 and TRBJ2-1 provide the parts outside the CDR3, is ETGVTQSPTHLIKTRGQQVTLRCSSQSGHNTVSWYQQALGQGPQFIFQYYREEENGRGNFPPRFSGLQFPNYSSELNVNALELDDSALYLCASSLDSVSYNEQFFGPGTRLTVL.

This clonotype was observed at least ten times. The chain recombines TRBV27 with TRBJ2-6; D remains ambiguous. From germline, CDR1 is MNHEY and CDR2 SMNVEV (reference sequence). CDR3 length equals 13 residues. Deletions cut 5 bases from V and 1 base from J, with 3 bases between. The CDR3 loop reads CASSASGANVLTF. CDR3 coding DNA: TGTGCCAGCAGTGCTTCTGGGGCCAACGTCCTGACTTTC.